The TCR beta chain under discussion was sequenced for a study of shared clonotypes between healthy human individuals. Across the study: For every donor, three CD4 naive, three CD4 memory, two CD8 naive and one CD8 memory plates were used.

Of note for this clone: Its target is not known. Other DNA sequences in this sample translate to the same CDR3.

General study points: When naive CD4 clonotypes were compared across a handful of donors, 4% to 6.5% were shared. Few donors limited the genetic and exposure-history diversity represented.

Sequenced by immunoSEQ multiplex PCR; TCRdb stores in-frame clones only, minus some. The table has roughly 700,000 clones, around two thirds seen once. Researchers partitioned CD4+ cells into CD45RA+ naive and CD45RA-negative memory subsets. This CDR3 contains 15 residues. Germline CDR1 is SGHRS and CDR2 is YFSETQ. V dropped 0 bases and J dropped 7; count of bases not matched to a gene: 6. Sequenced sample: memory CD4+ T cells sorted from blood. Subset noted: CD45RA-negative fraction. The receptor comes from a woman aged 25-40 years in good health. This chain connects TRBV5-1 to TRBJ1-2, with 10 nucleotides matching TRBD1. CDR3 region: CASSLEGDRGSGYTF. CDR3 bases: TGCGCCAGCAGCTTGGAAGGGGACAGGGGTAGTGGCTACACCTTC.